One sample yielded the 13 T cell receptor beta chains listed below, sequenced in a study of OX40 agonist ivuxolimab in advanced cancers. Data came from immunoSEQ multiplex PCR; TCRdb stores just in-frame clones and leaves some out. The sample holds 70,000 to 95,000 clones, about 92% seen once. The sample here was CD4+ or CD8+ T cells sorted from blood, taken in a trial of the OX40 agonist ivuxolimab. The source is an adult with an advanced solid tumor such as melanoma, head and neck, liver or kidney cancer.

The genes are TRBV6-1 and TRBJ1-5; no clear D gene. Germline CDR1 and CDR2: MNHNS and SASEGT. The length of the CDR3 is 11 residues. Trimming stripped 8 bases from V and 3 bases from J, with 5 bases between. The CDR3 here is CASAHNQPQHF. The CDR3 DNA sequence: TGTGCCAGCGCCCACAATCAGCCCCAGCATTTT.

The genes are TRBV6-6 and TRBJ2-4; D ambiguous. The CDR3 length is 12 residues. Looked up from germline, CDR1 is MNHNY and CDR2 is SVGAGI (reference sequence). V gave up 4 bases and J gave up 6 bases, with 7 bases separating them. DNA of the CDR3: TGTGCCAGCAGTTTCGACCGAAACATTCAGTACTTC. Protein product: CASSFDRNIQYF.

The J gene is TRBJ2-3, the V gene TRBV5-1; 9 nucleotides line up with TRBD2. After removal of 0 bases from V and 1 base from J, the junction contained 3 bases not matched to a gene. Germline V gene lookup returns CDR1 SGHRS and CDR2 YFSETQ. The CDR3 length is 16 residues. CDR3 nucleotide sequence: TGCGCCAGCAGCTTGGTGACTAGCGGAGGCACAGATACGCAGTATTTT. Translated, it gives CASSLVTSGGTDTQYF.

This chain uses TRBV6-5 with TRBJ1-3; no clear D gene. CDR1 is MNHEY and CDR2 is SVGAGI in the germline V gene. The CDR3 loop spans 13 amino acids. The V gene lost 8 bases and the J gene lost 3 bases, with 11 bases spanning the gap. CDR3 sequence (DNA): TGTGCCAGCCTTGTCCCCGGTGGAAACACCATATATTTT. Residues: CASLVPGGNTIYF.

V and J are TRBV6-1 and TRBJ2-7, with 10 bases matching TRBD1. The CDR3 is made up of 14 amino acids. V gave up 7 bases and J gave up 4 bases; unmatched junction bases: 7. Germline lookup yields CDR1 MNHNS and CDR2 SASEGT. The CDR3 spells CASTHRQGAYEQYF. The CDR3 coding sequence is TGTGCCAGCACTCACCGACAGGGGGCTTACGAGCAGTACTTC.

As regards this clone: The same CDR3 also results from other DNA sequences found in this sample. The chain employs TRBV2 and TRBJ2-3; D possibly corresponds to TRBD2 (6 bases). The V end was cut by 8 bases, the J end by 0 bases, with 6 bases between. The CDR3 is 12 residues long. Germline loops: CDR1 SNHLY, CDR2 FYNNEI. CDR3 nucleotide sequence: TGTGCCAGCCGGGGGAGCACAGATACGCAGTATTTT. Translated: CASRGSTDTQYF.

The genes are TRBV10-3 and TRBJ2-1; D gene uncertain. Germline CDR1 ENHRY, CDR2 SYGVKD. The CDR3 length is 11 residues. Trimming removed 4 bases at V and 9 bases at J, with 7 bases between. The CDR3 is CAISGRAEQFF. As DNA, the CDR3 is TGTGCCATCAGTGGCCGGGCTGAGCAGTTCTTC.

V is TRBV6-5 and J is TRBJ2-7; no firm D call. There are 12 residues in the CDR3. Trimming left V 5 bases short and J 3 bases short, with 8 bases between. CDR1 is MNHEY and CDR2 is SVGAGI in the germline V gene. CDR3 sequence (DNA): TGTGCCAGCAGTCAAAAGATCTACGAGCAGTACTTC. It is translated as CASSQKIYEQYF.

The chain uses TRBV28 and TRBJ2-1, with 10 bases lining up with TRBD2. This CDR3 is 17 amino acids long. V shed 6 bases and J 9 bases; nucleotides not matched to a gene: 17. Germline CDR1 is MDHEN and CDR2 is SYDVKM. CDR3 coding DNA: TGTGCCAGCAGGGCCTTCGGCAGCGGGGGGGCCTTTAGTGAGCAGTTCTTC. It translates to CASRAFGSGGAFSEQFF. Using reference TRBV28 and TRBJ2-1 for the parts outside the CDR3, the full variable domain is DVKVTQSSRYLVKRTGEKVFLECVQDMDHENMFWYRQDPGLGLRLIYFSYDVKMKEKGDIPEGYSVSREKKERFSLILESASTNQTSMYLCASRAFGSGGAFSEQFFGPGTRLTVL.

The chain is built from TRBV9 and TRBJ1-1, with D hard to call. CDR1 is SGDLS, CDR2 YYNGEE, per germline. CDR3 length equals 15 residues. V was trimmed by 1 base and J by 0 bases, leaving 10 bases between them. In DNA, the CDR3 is TGTGCCAGCAGCGTAAGCCTTGAGTTGAACACTGAAGCTTTCTTT. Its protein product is CASSVSLELNTEAFF.

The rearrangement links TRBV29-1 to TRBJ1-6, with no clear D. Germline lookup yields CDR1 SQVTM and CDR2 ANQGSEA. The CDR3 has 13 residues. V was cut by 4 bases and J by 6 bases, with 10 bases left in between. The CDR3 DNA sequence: TGCAGCGTTGGAATAGACCTTAATTCACCCCTCCACTTT. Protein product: CSVGIDLNSPLHF.

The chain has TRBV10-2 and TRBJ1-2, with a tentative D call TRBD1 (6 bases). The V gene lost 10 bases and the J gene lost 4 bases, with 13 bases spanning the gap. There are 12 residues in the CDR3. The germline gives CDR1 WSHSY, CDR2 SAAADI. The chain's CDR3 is CATKQGSYGYTF. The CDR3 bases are TGCGCCACCAAACAGGGTTCCTATGGCTACACCTTC.

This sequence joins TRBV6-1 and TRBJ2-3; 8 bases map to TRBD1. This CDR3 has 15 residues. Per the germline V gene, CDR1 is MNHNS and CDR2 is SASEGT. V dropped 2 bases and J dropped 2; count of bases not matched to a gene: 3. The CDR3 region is CASSETGGITDTQYF. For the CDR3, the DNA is TGTGCCAGCAGTGAAACAGGGGGGATCACAGATACGCAGTATTTT.